This T cell receptor (beta chain) was observed in a study of cytomegalovirus exposure and HLA in healthy donors. Across the study: When 350 to 500 donors were genotyped, approximately 80% of them were found to fall in the Caucasian-associated ancestry cluster.

PCR employed 60 Vbeta and 13 Jbeta primers. The table came from immunoSEQ multiplex PCR; TCRdb's copy has only in-frame clones and leaves some out. The sample lists about 230,000 clones; 70% to 85% were seen once. This CDR3 spans 16 amino acids. Trimming left V 1 base short and J 0 bases short, with 11 bases between. Germline V gene sequence: CDR1 SGHTA, CDR2 FQGNSA. Each donor was healthy, and each was a bone marrow donor. This receptor was taken from a woman between 35 and 50 years old in good health and CMV-seronegative. Sequences were obtained from PBMCs. V and J are TRBV7-2 and TRBJ2-3, with a possible D match to TRBD1 (6 bases). In DNA form, the CDR3 reads TGTGCCAGCAGCTTAGACAGGGAATTGAGCACAGATACGCAGTATTTT. Amino acid sequence: CASSLDRELSTDTQYF.